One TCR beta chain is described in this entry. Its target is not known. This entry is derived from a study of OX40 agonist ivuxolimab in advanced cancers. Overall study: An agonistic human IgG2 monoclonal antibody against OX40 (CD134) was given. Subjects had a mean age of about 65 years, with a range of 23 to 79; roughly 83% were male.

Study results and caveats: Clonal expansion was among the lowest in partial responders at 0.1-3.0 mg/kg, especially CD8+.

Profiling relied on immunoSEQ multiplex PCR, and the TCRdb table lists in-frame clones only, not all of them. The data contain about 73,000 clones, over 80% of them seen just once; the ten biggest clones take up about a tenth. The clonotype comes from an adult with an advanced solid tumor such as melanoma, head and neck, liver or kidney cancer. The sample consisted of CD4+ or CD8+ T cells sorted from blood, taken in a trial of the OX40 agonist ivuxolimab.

CDR3 sequence: CASSFGRPYEQYF. The CDR3 DNA reads as TGTGCCAGCAGCTTCGGCCGACCCTACGAGCAGTACTTC. The rearrangement links TRBV5-5 to TRBJ2-7, with D hard to call. The V end lost 2 bases, the J end lost 2 bases, and 8 bases lay between the germline ends. CDR3 length: 13 amino acids. Looked up from germline, CDR1 is SGHKS and CDR2 is YYEKEE (reference sequence).